The T cell receptor beta chain described here comes from a study of T-cell memory formation after mild COVID-19. The sample holds a few counts of this clonotype. The antigen is unknown. At one end the junction does not follow the germline gene, possibly because of a read error. It was 5'RACE with constant-segment primers that produced the TCR alpha and TCR beta cDNA libraries, which carried sample barcodes and UMIs. TCRdb called the 5' RACE reads again in MiXCR, with one record for every CDR3 protein. The sample lists roughly 200,000 distinct CDR3 sequences, under 20% occurring once. Study conclusions and caveats: Memory cells collected pre-infection included some clones that later responded, suggesting cross-reactive memory joined. Day 15 to 85 contracting clones showed balanced CD4/CD8; later expanders leaned CD4+. The authors left the SARS-CoV-2 specificity of second-wave clones peaking on day 37 unconfirmed.

The CDR3 totals 12 residues. Germline CDR1 reads SGHKS; CDR2 reads YYEKEE (reference sequence). J is TRBJ2-7 and V is TRBV5-5; D is ambiguous. The receptor was isolated from an adult woman who had mild COVID-19 (a few samples of this study predate the infection). Cell type and time point are not known. Sequencing used PBMCs or a T cell subset sorted from them (not recorded which). For the CDR3, the DNA is TGTGCCAGCAGCTTGGTTTCCTCCGAGCAGTACTTC. As protein: CASSLVSSEQYF.